The 8 T cell receptor beta chains presented below share a single source sample, sequenced in a study of regulatory T cells in long-lasting Graves disease. The authors built TCR beta libraries using iRepertoire HTBI primers and Arm-PCR of CDR3 regions. TCRdb reprocessed the multiplex PCR reads with MiXCR, giving one entry per CDR3 protein. The table lists hundreds of thousands of distinct CDR3 sequences, roughly 15% of them singletons. Indicated time point: newly diagnosed GD, antithyroid drugs for less than 3 months. Preparation of the TCR library used RNA extracted from PBMCs. These data also featured in a second study, about T cells in Graves' hyperthyroidism and ophthalmopathy.

This specimen consisted of peripheral blood mononuclear cells (PBMCs), obtained at new diagnosis, from a patient treated with antithyroid drugs. These receptors were collected from a woman between 25 and 40 years old with Graves disease.

This clonotype was detected many times. The rearrangement links TRBV6-2 or TRBV6-3 to TRBJ1-2; D gene unclear. The germline V gene has CDR1 MNHEY and CDR2 SVGEGT. The CDR3 loop spans 15 amino acids. The V end was cut by 3 bases, the J end by 0 bases, with 11 bases between. The CDR3 is CASSYRGSPNYGYTF. In DNA form, the CDR3 reads TGTGCCAGCAGTTATCGTGGCAGCCCTAACTATGGCTACACCTTC.

The V and J genes are TRBV9 and TRBJ2-1, with D hard to call. The CDR3 sequence is 14 residues long. Germline lookup yields CDR1 SGDLS and CDR2 YYNGEE. The V and J ends lost 3 bases and 7 bases respectively, with 14 bases between them. In DNA form, the CDR3 reads TGTGCCAGCAGCGGAACGGCCCTTGATAATGAGCAGTTCTTC. This gives the protein CASSGTALDNEQFF.

In regard to this clonotype: The CDR3 does not end in the conserved phenylalanine or tryptophan, so this is likely a read error. It is unclear where the CDR3 begins or ends on the DNA, so no DNA is shown, and the CDR3 is as TCRdb lists it. This rearrangement joins TRBV20-1 to TRBJ2-7; TRBD1, the table's D call, was not compared with the DNA. CDR1 and CDR2 (germline): DFQATT, SNEGSKA (reference sequence). 9 amino acids form the CDR3, both terminal residues included. The CDR3 loop is CSAPGGGFY.

The V call is TRBV12-3 or TRBV12-4, the J call TRBJ2-3; TRBD2 matches at 7 bases. The CDR3 is 16 residues long. J was trimmed by 0 bases and V by 6 bases; bases with no gene match: 9. The CDR3 sequence: CASSQARDYSTDTQYF. CDR3 nucleotide sequence: TGTGCCAGCAGCCAAGCCCGGGACTATAGCACAGATACGCAGTATTTT.

As regards this clonotype: At one end, the junction sequence differs from germline, possibly due to a read error. The chain is built from TRBV27 and TRBJ2-7, with D perhaps matching TRBD2 (5 bases). This CDR3 contains 14 residues. The germline V gene encodes CDR1 MNHEY and CDR2 SMNVEV (reference sequence). As DNA, the CDR3 is TGTGTCAGCAGTTTATTTGTGGGAGTTACCGAGCAGTACTTC. Translated: CVSSLFVGVTEQYF.

The chain is built from TRBV6-1 and TRBJ2-1; 10 nucleotides match TRBD2. The CDR3 length is 19 residues. Germline CDR1 is MNHNS and CDR2 is SASEGT. V dropped 4 bases and J dropped 0; count of bases not matched to a gene: 12. The CDR3 DNA reads TGTGCCAGCAGTGGAATGGGACTAGCGACAAAGAGCTCCTACAATGAGCAGTTCTTC. It encodes CASSGMGLATKSSYNEQFF.

This clonotype was seen many times. The rearrangement links TRBV5-1 to TRBJ1-2, with unresolved D. CDR3 length: 14 residues. V was trimmed by 4 bases and J by 0 bases, leaving 10 bases between them. Germline V gene sequence: CDR1 SGHRS, CDR2 YFSETQ. CDR3 protein: CASSRAGTNYGYTF. DNA for the CDR3: TGCGCCAGCAGCCGGGCGGGGACTAACTATGGCTACACCTTC.

This clonotype was detected a few times. V usage is TRBV18 and J usage is TRBJ2-7, with 9 bases fitting TRBD2. The germline CDR1 and CDR2 sequences are KGHSH and LQKENI. V shed 4 bases, J shed 6 bases, and the junction held 13 bases outside the gene matches. The CDR3 runs 16 residues. In nucleotides, the CDR3 is TGTGCCAGCTCACAAACAGGACTAGCGTCGCAGTCCGAGCAGTACTTC. Protein product: CASSQTGLASQSEQYF. The variable domain in full, with the rest retrieved from reference TRBV18 and TRBJ2-7, is NAGVMQNPRHLVRRRGQEARLRCSPMKGHSHVYWYRQLPEEGLKFMVYLQKENIIDESGMPKERFSAEFPKEGPSILRIQQVVRGDSAAYFCASSQTGLASQSEQYFGPGTRLTVT.